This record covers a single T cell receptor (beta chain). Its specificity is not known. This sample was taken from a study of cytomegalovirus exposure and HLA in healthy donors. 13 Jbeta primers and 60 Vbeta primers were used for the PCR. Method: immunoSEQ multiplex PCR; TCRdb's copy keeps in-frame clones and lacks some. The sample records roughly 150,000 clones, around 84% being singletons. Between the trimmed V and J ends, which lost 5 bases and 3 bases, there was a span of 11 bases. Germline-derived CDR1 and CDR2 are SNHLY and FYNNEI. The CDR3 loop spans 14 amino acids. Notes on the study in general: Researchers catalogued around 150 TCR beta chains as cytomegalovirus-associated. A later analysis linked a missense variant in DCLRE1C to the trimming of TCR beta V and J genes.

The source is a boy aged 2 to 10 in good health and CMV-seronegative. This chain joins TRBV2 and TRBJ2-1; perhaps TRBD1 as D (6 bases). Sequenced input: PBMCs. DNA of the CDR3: TGTGCCAGCAGTAAGGACAGTCGCTACAATGAGCAGTTCTTC. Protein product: CASSKDSRYNEQFF.